The sequence of this T cell receptor (beta chain) was determined in a study of T-cell reconstitution after alpha-beta-depleted transplantation in children. Study outcomes and limitations: From surviving recipient T cells and thymic progenitors came the high day-60 TCRbeta diversity observed in some patients. At around two months after transplant, the alpha-beta T cells were reportedly derived from several hundred expanded clones that came from non-depleted graft cells. Most T-cell counts and diversity one year after the transplant came from T cells that were newly produced.

The table lists this clonotype with many counts. The antigen remains unidentified. V dropped 4 bases and J dropped 9; count of bases not matched to a gene: 7. CDR3 length: 15 residues. CDR1 and CDR2 (germline): SGHRS, YFSETQ. During its preparation, the TCRbeta library received unique molecular identifiers. A single record per CDR3 protein comes from TCRdb applying MiXCR to the PCR reads. The data show a few hundred thousand distinct CDR3 sequences, with roughly a quarter seen just once and approximately 33% held by the top ten. The chain combines TRBV5-1 with TRBJ2-1; the match to TRBD2 covers 13 bases. The receptor was derived from a boy under two years old with Wiskott-Aldrich syndrome, due to receive a stem cell transplant. The material was PBMCs, obtained before TCRalphabeta/CD19-depleted stem cell transplant. The CDR3 loop is CASSVGLAGAGEQFF. The DNA for the CDR3 is TGCGCCAGCAGCGTCGGACTAGCGGGAGCCGGTGAGCAGTTCTTC.